This is a list of T cell receptor beta chains from one sample in a study of OX40 agonist ivuxolimab in advanced cancers. The assay was immunoSEQ multiplex PCR, and TCRdb's table has in-frame clones only and misses some. The profile shows around 21,000 clones, 75% to 85% of them singletons. Sequenced material: CD4+ or CD8+ T cells sorted from blood, taken in a trial of the OX40 agonist ivuxolimab. The receptors were gathered from an adult with an advanced solid tumor such as melanoma, head and neck, liver or kidney cancer. The CDR3 runs from the conserved cysteine through the conserved F or W. The D gene is left open where the match is weak. Size is stated for part of the rows, as once, few or many counts, or as a class when the clone is expanded.

>.|.|TRBJ1-4|TRBV4-2
CASSQVGGLDEKLFF
TGTGCCAGCAGCCAAGTGGGAGGGTTAGATGAAAAACTGTTTTTT
>.|.|TRBJ2-7|TRBV11-3
CGRGHRCEQYF
TGTGGGAGGGGGCATCGTTGCGAGCAGTACTTC
>.|.|TRBJ1-1|TRBV18
CASSPLAFVGNWNTEAFF
TGTGCCAGCTCACCTCTCGCCTTCGTAGGTAACTGGAACACTGAAGCTTTCTTT
>.|.|TRBJ2-7|TRBV5-6
CASSLDRSYEQYF
TGTGCCAGCAGCTTGGACAGGTCCTACGAGCAGTACTTC
>.|once|TRBJ2-1|TRBV19
CASSFGASIYNEQFF
TGTGCCAGTAGTTTCGGGGCCTCGATCTACAATGAGCAGTTCTTC
>TRBD1|once|TRBJ2-5|TRBV7-9
CASSYTGTGRETQYF
TGTGCCAGCAGCTATACCGGGACAGGGAGAGAGACCCAGTACTTC
>.|.|TRBJ2-5|TRBV7-9
CASSPTQDSGTQYF
TGTGCCAGCAGCCCAACCCAGGATTCTGGGACCCAGTACTTC
>.|.|TRBJ2-1|TRBV13
CASSLGGSYNEQFF
TGTGCCAGCAGCTTAGGAGGCTCCTACAATGAGCAGTTCTTC
>.|.|TRBJ2-1|TRBV11-2
CASSLVSRISYNEQFF
TGTGCCAGCAGCTTAGTATCGCGGATATCCTACAATGAGCAGTTCTTC
>TRBD1|once|TRBJ1-4|TRBV9
CASSVASGGDNEKLFF
TGTGCCAGCAGCGTAGCTTCAGGGGGCGATAATGAAAAACTGTTTTTT
>.|.|TRBJ2-7|TRBV21-1
CASSKVMSDPRPSAYEQYF
TGTGCCAGCAGCAAAGTTATGAGCGATCCGCGACCCAGCGCCTACGAGCAGTACTTC
>.|.|TRBJ2-7|TRBV5-1
CASSLAAEGVFYEQYF
TGCGCCAGCAGCTTGGCCGCGGAGGGGGTTTTCTACGAGCAGTACTTC
>.|.|TRBJ1-2|TRBV19
CASSQPPDGNYGYTF
TGTGCCAGTAGTCAACCCCCGGACGGCAACTATGGCTACACCTTC
>.|.|TRBJ2-1|TRBV19
CASRSSPPYNEQFF
TGTGCCAGTAGGAGCTCCCCCCCTTACAATGAGCAGTTCTTC
>.|.|TRBJ2-5|TRBV7-9
CASLGETQYF
TGTGCCAGCTTGGGGGAGACCCAGTACTTC
>.|.|TRBJ2-2|TRBV27
CASSFDRSTGELFF
TGTGCCAGCAGTTTCGACAGGTCCACCGGGGAGCTGTTTTTT
>.|.|TRBJ2-4|TRBV20-1
CSGSFRDIQYF
TGCAGCGGGAGTTTTAGGGACATTCAGTACTTC
>TRBD1|.|TRBJ2-1|TRBV6-5
CASSYGTDNEQFF
TGTGCCAGCAGTTACGGGACAGACAATGAGCAGTTCTTC
>.|.|TRBJ2-7|TRBV7-9
CASMGPAGEQYF
TGTGCCAGTATGGGGCCGGCGGGTGAGCAGTACTTC
>.|.|TRBJ1-3|TRBV4-1
CASSLEGSSGNTIYF
TGCGCCAGCAGCCTTGAAGGCAGCTCTGGAAACACCATATATTTT
>.|once|TRBJ2-5|TRBV9
CASSGGGGQETQYF
TGTGCCAGCAGCGGAGGGGGGGGCCAAGAGACCCAGTACTTC
>TRBD2|.|TRBJ2-3|TRBV27
CASSSWSGAFTDTQYF
TGTGCCAGCAGTTCGTGGAGCGGGGCCTTCACAGATACGCAGTATTTT
>TRBD1|.|TRBJ2-7|TRBV7-3
CASSLSGPGGNYEQYF
TGTGCCAGCAGCTTAAGTGGCCCAGGGGGTAACTACGAGCAGTACTTC
>TRBD1|.|TRBJ2-1|TRBV19
CASSIPGQGPNEQFF
TGTGCCAGTAGTATCCCGGGACAGGGCCCCAATGAGCAGTTCTTC
>TRBD2|.|TRBJ2-3|TRBV15
CATSTSGAGGITDTQYF
TGTGCCACCAGCACCTCCGGGGCGGGAGGGATCACAGATACGCAGTATTTT
>.|.|TRBJ2-7|TRBV5-4
CASGRVSEQYF
TGTGCCAGCGGCAGGGTAAGCGAGCAGTACTTC
>.|once|TRBJ2-1|TRBV29-1
CSVGPVRNEQFF
TGCAGCGTTGGGCCCGTGAGGAATGAGCAGTTCTTC
>.|.|TRBJ1-1|TRBV27
CASSLHGMNTEAFF
TGTGCCAGCAGCCTCCACGGGATGAACACTGAAGCTTTCTTT
>.|once|TRBJ2-2|TRBV27
CASSSDWYFSGELFF
TGTGCCAGCAGTTCGGACTGGTATTTCTCCGGGGAGCTGTTTTTT
>.|.|TRBJ2-1|TRBV9
CASSPDSFNEQFF
TGTGCCAGCTCTCCGGACAGTTTTAATGAGCAGTTCTTC
>.|once|TRBJ1-2|TRBV18
CASSPTGLANYGYTF
TGTGCCAGCTCACCAACAGGGTTGGCTAACTATGGCTACACCTTC
>.|.|TRBJ2-7|TRBV21-1
CASSIIPGQGADEQYF
TGTGCCAGCAGCATTATCCCCGGACAGGGGGCTGACGAGCAGTACTTC
>.|.|TRBJ2-3|TRBV7-9
CASSLEWDVEGVQYF
TGTGCCAGCAGCTTAGAGTGGGACGTTGAAGGGGTGCAGTATTTT
>.|.|TRBJ2-7|TRBV5-7
CASNLMGAMDYEQYF
TGTGCCAGCAACCTCATGGGGGCAATGGACTACGAGCAGTACTTC
>TRBD1|.|TRBJ1-5|TRBV25-1
CASSDSGQGYQPQHF
TGTGCCAGCAGTGACAGTGGACAGGGGTATCAGCCCCAGCATTTT
>.|.|TRBJ1-1|TRBV7-9
CASSPEWGTEAFF
TGTGCCAGCAGCCCCGAGTGGGGCACTGAAGCTTTCTTT
>.|medium-sized|TRBJ2-4|TRBV6-1
CASSKGTNIQYF
TGTGCCAGCAGTAAGGGGACGAACATTCAGTACTTC
>.|.|TRBJ1-4|TRBV5-1
CASSLFATNEKLFF
TGCGCCAGCAGCTTATTTGCAACTAATGAAAAACTGTTTTTT
>.|.|TRBJ2-2|TRBV4-1
CASSQVVGVNTGELFF
TGCGCCAGCAGCCAAGTTGTAGGGGTGAACACCGGGGAGCTGTTTTTT
>.|.|TRBJ1-1|TRBV6-6
CASLLSLALNTEAFF
TGTGCCAGCCTTTTAAGCCTCGCCCTGAACACTGAAGCTTTCTTT
>.|.|TRBJ2-7|TRBV11-3
CASSLSREVDEQYF
TGTGCCAGCAGCTTGTCCAGGGAAGTAGACGAGCAGTACTTC
>.|.|TRBJ1-4|TRBV6-6
CASSRGPEGEKLFF
TGTGCCAGCAGCCGGGGGCCCGAGGGCGAAAAACTGTTTTTT
>TRBD2|medium-sized|TRBJ2-2|TRBV19
CASSPRGFQSGELFF
TGTGCCAGTAGCCCGCGGGGGTTTCAGAGCGGGGAGCTGTTTTTT
>.|.|TRBJ2-1|TRBV6-1
CATLPGGLREQFF
TGTGCCACACTCCCCGGGGGGCTAAGGGAGCAGTTCTTC
>.|.|TRBJ2-5|TRBV7-2
CASSRPLGGETQYF
TGTGCCAGCAGCCGTCCCTTGGGTGGCGAGACCCAGTACTTC
>.|.|TRBJ2-7|TRBV10-2
CASTPQGGYEQYF
TGCGCCAGCACACCCCAGGGTGGGTACGAGCAGTACTTC
>.|.|TRBJ2-1|TRBV28
CASSFSLGYNEQFF
TGTGCCAGCAGTTTTTCATTGGGGTACAATGAGCAGTTCTTC
>TRBD1|.|TRBJ2-7|TRBV7-9
CASSASGQGYEQYF
TGTGCCAGCAGCGCCAGTGGACAGGGCTACGAGCAGTACTTC
>.|.|TRBJ2-4|TRBV28
CASSQGSKNIQYF
TGTGCCAGCTCCCAGGGGTCTAAAAACATTCAGTACTTC
>TRBD1|.|TRBJ2-5|TRBV7-3
CASSLAGQGGKTQYF
TGTGCCAGCAGCTTAGCGGGACAGGGTGGAAAGACCCAGTACTTC
>.|.|TRBJ2-1|TRBV27
CASSPSMVGTYNEQFF
TGTGCCAGCAGTCCGTCTATGGTTGGCACCTACAATGAGCAGTTCTTC
>.|.|TRBJ1-4|TRBV6-5
CASSYGVGGMREKLFF
TGTGCCAGCAGTTACGGCGTTGGGGGGATGAGAGAAAAACTGTTTTTT
>TRBD1|.|TRBJ1-1|TRBV27
CASSLSTGGTEAFF
TGTGCCAGCAGTTTATCGACAGGGGGCACTGAAGCTTTCTTT
>.|once|TRBJ1-2|TRBV5-5
CASSLSQLNYGYTF
TGTGCCAGCAGCTTGAGCCAGCTTAACTATGGCTACACCTTC
>.|.|TRBJ1-1|TRBV30
CAWSTGGTAEAFF
TGTGCCTGGAGTACAGGAGGGACCGCTGAAGCTTTCTTT
>.|.|TRBJ1-2|TRBV7-9
CASSLGLEGYTF
TGTGCCAGCAGCTTAGGACTGGAAGGCTACACCTTC
>TRBD1|few|TRBJ2-7|TRBV2
CASRSGQTTKQYF
TGTGCCAGCAGGTCGGGACAGACTACGAAGCAGTACTTC
>.|.|TRBJ2-5|TRBV7-3
CASSQGGETQYF
TGTGCCAGCAGCCAAGGGGGGGAGACCCAGTACTTC
>.|.|TRBJ1-2|TRBV20-1
CSAVTGYGYTF
TGCAGTGCTGTAACGGGATATGGCTACACCTTC
>.|.|TRBJ2-3|TRBV5-6
CASSLGLGGTDTQYF
TGTGCCAGCAGCTTGGGCCTTGGGGGCACAGATACGCAGTATTTT